This T cell receptor (beta chain) was identified during a study of T cells after yellow fever vaccination. CDR3 length equals 18 residues. V lost 1 base and J lost 1; bases outside the gene matches: 9. Germline V gene data show CDR1 as SGHAT and CDR2 as FQNNGV. TCRdb re-called the 5' RACE reads with MiXCR, one entry per CDR3 protein. The table has about 580,000 distinct CDR3 sequences, less than 20% seen once. The rearrangement links TRBV11-2 to TRBJ2-2; 7 bases match TRBD2. The source of this sequence is a man aged 18 to 30 who received the YFV17D yellow fever vaccine. The material was PBMCs, obtained roughly 5 days after the first yellow fever vaccination. The CDR3 bases are TGTGCCAGCAGCTTAGTTCTTTCTGCGGGGGAGAACACCGGGGAGCTGTTTTTT. The encoded protein is CASSLVLSAGENTGELFF.